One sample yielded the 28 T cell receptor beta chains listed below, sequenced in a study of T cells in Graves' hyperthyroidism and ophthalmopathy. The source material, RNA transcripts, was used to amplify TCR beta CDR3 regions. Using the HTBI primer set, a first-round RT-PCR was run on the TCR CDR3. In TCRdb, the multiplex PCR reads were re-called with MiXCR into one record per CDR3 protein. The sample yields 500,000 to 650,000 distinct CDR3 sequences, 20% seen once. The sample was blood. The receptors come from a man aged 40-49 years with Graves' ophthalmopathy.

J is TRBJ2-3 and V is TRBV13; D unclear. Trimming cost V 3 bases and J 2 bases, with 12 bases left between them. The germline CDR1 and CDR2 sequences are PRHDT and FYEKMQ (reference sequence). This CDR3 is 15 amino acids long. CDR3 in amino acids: CASSFSRRFTDTQYF. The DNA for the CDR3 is TGTGCCAGCAGCTTCTCTAGACGATTCACAGATACGCAGTATTTT.

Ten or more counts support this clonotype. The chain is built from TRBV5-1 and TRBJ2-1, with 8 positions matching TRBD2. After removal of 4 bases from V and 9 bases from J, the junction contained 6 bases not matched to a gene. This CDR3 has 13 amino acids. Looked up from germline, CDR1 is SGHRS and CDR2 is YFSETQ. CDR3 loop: CASSLGTSGEQFF. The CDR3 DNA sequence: TGCGCCAGCAGCCTCGGGACTAGTGGTGAGCAGTTCTTC.

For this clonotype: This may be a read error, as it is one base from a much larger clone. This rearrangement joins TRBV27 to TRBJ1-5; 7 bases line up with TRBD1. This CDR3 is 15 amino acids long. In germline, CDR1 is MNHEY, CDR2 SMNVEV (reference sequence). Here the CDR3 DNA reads TGTGTCAGCAGTTCTCGACAGGGAGGTTATCAGCCCCAGCATTTT. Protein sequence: CVSSSRQGGYQPQHF.

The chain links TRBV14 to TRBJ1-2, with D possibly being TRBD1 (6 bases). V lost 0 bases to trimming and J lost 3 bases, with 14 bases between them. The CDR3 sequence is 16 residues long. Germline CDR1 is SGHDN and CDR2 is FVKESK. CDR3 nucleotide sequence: TGTGCCAGCAGCCAAGAGGGGGGCCCCCGGGACTATGGCTACACCTTC. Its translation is CASSQEGGPRDYGYTF.

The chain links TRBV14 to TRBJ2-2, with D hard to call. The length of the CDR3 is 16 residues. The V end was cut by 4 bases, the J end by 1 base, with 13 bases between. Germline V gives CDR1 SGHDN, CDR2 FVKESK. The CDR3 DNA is TGTGCCAGCAGCCGTATCGGGCAGATGAACACCGGGGAGCTGTTTTTT. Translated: CASSRIGQMNTGELFF.

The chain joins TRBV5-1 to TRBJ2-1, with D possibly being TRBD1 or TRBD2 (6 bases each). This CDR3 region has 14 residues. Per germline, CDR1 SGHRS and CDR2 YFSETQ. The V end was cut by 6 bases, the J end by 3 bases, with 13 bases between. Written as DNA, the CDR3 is TGCGCCAGCACGCCGGGGGCGAACTACAATGAGCAGTTCTTC. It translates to CASTPGANYNEQFF.

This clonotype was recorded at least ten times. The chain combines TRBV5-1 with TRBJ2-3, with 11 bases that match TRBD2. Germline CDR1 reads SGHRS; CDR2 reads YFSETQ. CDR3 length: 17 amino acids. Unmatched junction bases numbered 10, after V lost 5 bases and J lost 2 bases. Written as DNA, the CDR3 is TGCGCCAGCAGTTCCCTAGCGGGGGGACCTCACACAGATACGCAGTATTTT. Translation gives CASSSLAGGPHTDTQYF.

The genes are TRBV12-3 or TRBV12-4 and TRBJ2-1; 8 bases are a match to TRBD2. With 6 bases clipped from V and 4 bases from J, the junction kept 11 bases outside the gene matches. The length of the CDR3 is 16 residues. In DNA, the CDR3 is TGTGCCAGCAGGAGCCTCAGCGGGAGTGGATACAATGAGCAGTTCTTC. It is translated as CASRSLSGSGYNEQFF.

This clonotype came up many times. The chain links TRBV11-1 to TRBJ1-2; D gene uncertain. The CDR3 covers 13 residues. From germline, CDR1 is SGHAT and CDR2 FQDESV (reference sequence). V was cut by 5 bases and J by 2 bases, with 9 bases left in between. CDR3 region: CASSPDTNYGYTF. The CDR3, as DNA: TGTGCCAGCAGCCCCGACACGAACTATGGCTACACCTTC.

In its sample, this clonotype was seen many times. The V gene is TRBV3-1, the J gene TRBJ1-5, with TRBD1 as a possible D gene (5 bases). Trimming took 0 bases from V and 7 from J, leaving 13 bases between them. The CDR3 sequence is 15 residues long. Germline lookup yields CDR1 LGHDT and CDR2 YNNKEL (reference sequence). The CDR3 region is CASSQDSGGGQPQHF. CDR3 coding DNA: TGTGCCAGCAGCCAAGATAGCGGGGGGGGACAGCCCCAGCATTTT.

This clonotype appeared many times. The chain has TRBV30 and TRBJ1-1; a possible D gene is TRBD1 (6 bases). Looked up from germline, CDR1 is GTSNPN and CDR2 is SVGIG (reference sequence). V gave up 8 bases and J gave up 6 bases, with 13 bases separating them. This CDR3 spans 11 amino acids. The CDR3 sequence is CARNRVAEAFF. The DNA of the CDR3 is TGTGCCCGAAACAGGGTCGCTGAAGCTTTCTTT.

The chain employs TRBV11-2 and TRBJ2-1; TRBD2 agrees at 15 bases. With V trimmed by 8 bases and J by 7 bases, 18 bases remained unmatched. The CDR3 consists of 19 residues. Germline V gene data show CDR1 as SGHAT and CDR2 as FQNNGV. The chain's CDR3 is CASGYPPTGTSGGPNEQFF. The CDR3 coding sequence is TGTGCCAGCGGATACCCCCCTACCGGGACTAGCGGGGGGCCTAATGAGCAGTTCTTC.

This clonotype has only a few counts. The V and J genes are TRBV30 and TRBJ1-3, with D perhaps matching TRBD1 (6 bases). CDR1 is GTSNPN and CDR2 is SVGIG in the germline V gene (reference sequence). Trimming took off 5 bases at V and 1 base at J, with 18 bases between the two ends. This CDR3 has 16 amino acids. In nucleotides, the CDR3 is TGTGCCTGGGGTATGGGACAACTCCTTTCTGGAAACACCATATATTTT. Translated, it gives CAWGMGQLLSGNTIYF.

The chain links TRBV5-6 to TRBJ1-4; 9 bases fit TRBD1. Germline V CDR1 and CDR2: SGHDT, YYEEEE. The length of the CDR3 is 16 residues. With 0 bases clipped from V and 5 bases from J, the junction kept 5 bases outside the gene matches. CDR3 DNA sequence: TGTGCCAGCAGCTTGGGCCCGACAGGGGGGAATGAAAAACTGTTTTTT. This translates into CASSLGPTGGNEKLFF.

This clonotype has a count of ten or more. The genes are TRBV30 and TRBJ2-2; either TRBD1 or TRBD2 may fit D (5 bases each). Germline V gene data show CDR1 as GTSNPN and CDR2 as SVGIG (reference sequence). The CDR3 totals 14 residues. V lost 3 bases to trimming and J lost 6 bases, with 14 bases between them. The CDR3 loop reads CAWSVLMGPGELFF. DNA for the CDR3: TGTGCCTGGAGCGTTCTCATGGGACCCGGGGAGCTGTTTTTT.

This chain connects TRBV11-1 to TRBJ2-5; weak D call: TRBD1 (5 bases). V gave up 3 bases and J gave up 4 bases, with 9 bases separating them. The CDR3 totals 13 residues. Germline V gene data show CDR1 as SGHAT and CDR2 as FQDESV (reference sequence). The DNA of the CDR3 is TGTGCCAGCAGCTTCACAGGTGCAGAGACCCAGTACTTC. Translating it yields CASSFTGAETQYF.

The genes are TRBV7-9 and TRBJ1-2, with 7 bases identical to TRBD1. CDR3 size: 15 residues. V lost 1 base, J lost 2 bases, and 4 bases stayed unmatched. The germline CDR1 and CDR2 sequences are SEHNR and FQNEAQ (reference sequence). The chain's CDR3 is CASSLEAGGNYGYTF. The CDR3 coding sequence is TGTGCCAGCAGCTTAGAGGCAGGGGGGAACTATGGCTACACCTTC.

The CDR3 sequence: CASSLKQGSYGNTIYF. CDR3 sequence (DNA): TGTGCCAGTAGCCTCAAACAGGGCTCCTACGGAAACACCATATATTTT. The J gene is TRBJ1-3, the V gene TRBV19; maybe TRBD1 (6 bases). The V end was cut by 6 bases, the J end by 4 bases, with 19 bases between. The CDR3 sequence is 16 residues long. Germline V gene sequence: CDR1 LNHDA, CDR2 SQIVND (reference sequence).

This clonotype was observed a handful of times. CDR3 DNA sequence: TGTGCCAGCAGTGACAGGTTTGAAGCTTTCTTT. Its protein product is CASSDRFEAFF. V gene TRBV6-1 combines with J gene TRBJ1-1; D unresolved. V dropped 3 bases and J dropped 7 bases, with 6 bases sitting between them. The germline V gene encodes CDR1 MNHNS and CDR2 SASEGT. The CDR3 length is 11 residues.

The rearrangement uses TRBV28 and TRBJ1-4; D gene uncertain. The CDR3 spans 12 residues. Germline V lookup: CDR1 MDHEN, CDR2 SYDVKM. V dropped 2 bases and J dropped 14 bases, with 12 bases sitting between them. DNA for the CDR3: TGTGCCAGCAGTTTACCTTTGCACTCTCTGTTTTTT. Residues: CASSLPLHSLFF.

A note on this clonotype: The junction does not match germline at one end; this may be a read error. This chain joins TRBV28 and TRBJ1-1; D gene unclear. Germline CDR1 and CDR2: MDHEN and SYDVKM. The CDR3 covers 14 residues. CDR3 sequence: CASNLLYPNTEAFF. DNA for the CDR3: TGTGCCAGCAATTTACTCTACCCGAACACTGAAGCTTTCTTT.

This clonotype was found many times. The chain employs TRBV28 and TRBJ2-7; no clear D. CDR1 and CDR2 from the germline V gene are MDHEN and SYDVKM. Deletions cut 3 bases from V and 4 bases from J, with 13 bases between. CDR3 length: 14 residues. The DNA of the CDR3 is TGTGCCAGCAGTTTGACTTTGGGGAATTACGAGCAGTACTTC. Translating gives CASSLTLGNYEQYF.

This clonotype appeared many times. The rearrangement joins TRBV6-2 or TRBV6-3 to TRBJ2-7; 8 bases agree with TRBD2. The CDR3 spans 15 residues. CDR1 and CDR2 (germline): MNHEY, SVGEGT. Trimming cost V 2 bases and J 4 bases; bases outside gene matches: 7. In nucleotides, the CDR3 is TGTGCCAGCAGTTACGGGGGTAGCGGGAAGTACGAGCAGTACTTC. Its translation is CASSYGGSGKYEQYF.

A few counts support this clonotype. CDR3 in DNA: TGTGCCAGCAGTTTATCTAGTCACTTGGCTAGCCGGAGGGTAGATACGCAGTATTTT. It codes for CASSLSSHLASRRVDTQYF. The chain employs TRBV27 and TRBJ2-3, with a possible D match to TRBD2 (6 bases). The germline gives CDR1 MNHEY, CDR2 SMNVEV (reference sequence). V was trimmed by 0 bases and J by 5 bases, leaving 24 bases between them. This CDR3 is 19 amino acids long.

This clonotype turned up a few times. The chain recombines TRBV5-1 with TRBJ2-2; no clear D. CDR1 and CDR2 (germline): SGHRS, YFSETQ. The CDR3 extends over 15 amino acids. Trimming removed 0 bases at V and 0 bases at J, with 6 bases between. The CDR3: CASSLGVSNTGELFF. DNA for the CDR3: TGCGCCAGCAGCTTGGGGGTCTCGAACACCGGGGAGCTGTTTTTT.

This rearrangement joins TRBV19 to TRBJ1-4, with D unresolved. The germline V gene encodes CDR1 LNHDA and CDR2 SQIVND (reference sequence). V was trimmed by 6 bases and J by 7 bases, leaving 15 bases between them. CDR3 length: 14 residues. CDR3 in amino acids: CASRGPKSGEKLFF. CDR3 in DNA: TGTGCCAGTAGAGGACCCAAAAGTGGTGAAAAACTGTTTTTT.

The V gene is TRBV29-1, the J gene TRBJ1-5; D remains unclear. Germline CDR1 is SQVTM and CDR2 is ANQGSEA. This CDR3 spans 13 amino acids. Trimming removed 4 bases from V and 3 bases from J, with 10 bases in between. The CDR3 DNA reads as TGCAGCGTTGTCGCGGGTTCCAATCAGCCCCAGCATTTT. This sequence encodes CSVVAGSNQPQHF.

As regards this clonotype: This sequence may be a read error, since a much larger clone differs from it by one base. The CDR3 nucleotides read TGTGTCAGCAGTTATACAGCTATGAACACTGAAGCTTTCTTT. Its protein product is CVSSYTAMNTEAFF. The chain combines TRBV6-9 with TRBJ1-1; the D is unclear. The germline V gene has CDR1 MNHGY and CDR2 SVAAGI. This CDR3 spans 14 amino acids.